The rows below give T cell receptor beta chains drawn from one sample of a study of breast tumors, draining lymph nodes, adjacent tissues. TCRdb recomputed calls from the multiplex PCR reads with MiXCR, one row per CDR3 protein. This table has about 25,000 distinct CDR3 sequences, 20% to 25% appearing once. Sequencing was performed on breast tumor tissue. Receptors were obtained from a female donor with breast cancer. Some clones in this sample may be carry-over from other donors' samples. The CDR3 runs from the conserved cysteine through the conserved F or W. Fields, in order: V gene, CDR3 length, clone size, J gene, D gene, CDR3 protein, CDR3 DNA. D genes are given only for firm matches. Clone size, where shown, is once, few, many, or a class for clones that have expanded.

V gene: TRBV3-1
CDR3 length: 15
clone size: many
J gene: TRBJ1-5
D gene: .
CDR3 protein: CASSLSRGANQPQHF
CDR3 DNA: TGTGCCAGCAGCCTATCCCGGGGGGCCAATCAGCCCCAGCATTTT

V gene: TRBV20-1
CDR3 length: 14
clone size: many
J gene: TRBJ2-5
D gene: .
CDR3 protein: CSARKGPIQETQYF
CDR3 DNA: TGCAGTGCTAGGAAGGGGCCAATCCAAGAGACCCAGTACTTC

V gene: TRBV9
CDR3 length: 15
clone size: .
J gene: TRBJ2-3
D gene: .
CDR3 protein: CASSVGIAGTDTQYF
CDR3 DNA: TGTGCCAGCAGCGTAGGTATAGCGGGCACAGATACGCAGTATTTT

V gene: TRBV7-8
CDR3 length: 17
clone size: .
J gene: TRBJ1-6
D gene: .
CDR3 protein: CASSLARGDGGFSPLHF
CDR3 DNA: TGTGCCAGCAGCTTAGCGAGGGGAGACGGTGGTTTTTCACCCCTCCACTTT

V gene: TRBV6-1
CDR3 length: 12
clone size: .
J gene: TRBJ1-1
D gene: .
CDR3 protein: CASSERDIEAFF
CDR3 DNA: TGTGCCAGCAGTGAGAGGGACATTGAAGCTTTCTTT

V gene: TRBV6-6
CDR3 length: 15
clone size: many
J gene: TRBJ2-7
D gene: TRBD2
CDR3 protein: CASTTGTSRYYEQYF
CDR3 DNA: TGTGCCAGCACCACCGGGACTAGTAGATACTACGAGCAGTACTTC

V gene: TRBV11-2
CDR3 length: 13
clone size: many
J gene: TRBJ2-7
D gene: .
CDR3 protein: CASSLDRSYEQYF
CDR3 DNA: TGTGCCAGCAGCTTAGACCGGAGCTACGAGCAGTACTTC

V gene: TRBV13
CDR3 length: 12
clone size: many
J gene: TRBJ1-2
D gene: .
CDR3 protein: CASSLGDDGYTF
CDR3 DNA: TGTGCCAGCAGCCTAGGGGACGATGGCTACACCTTC

V gene: TRBV29-1
CDR3 length: 9
clone size: .
J gene: TRBJ2-7
D gene: .
CDR3 protein: CSGVHEQYF
CDR3 DNA: TGCAGCGGAGTTCACGAGCAGTACTTC

V gene: TRBV13
CDR3 length: 16
clone size: few
J gene: TRBJ1-1
D gene: TRBD1
CDR3 protein: CASSLGGQGLNTEAFF
CDR3 DNA: TGTGCCAGCAGCTTAGGCGGACAGGGGCTTAACACTGAAGCTTTCTTT

V gene: TRBV20-1
CDR3 length: 13
clone size: many
J gene: TRBJ1-2
D gene: .
CDR3 protein: CSANLGTNYGYTF
CDR3 DNA: TGCAGTGCTAATCTGGGGACTAACTATGGCTACACCTTC

V gene: TRBV7-2
CDR3 length: 14
clone size: many
J gene: TRBJ2-1
D gene: .
CDR3 protein: CASSLTGPNNEQFF
CDR3 DNA: TGTGCCAGCAGCCTTACGGGGCCAAACAATGAGCAGTTCTTC

V gene: TRBV6-4
CDR3 length: 13
clone size: many
J gene: TRBJ2-1
D gene: TRBD2
CDR3 protein: CASSVSGYNEQFF
CDR3 DNA: TGTGCCAGCAGTGTTAGCGGGTACAATGAGCAGTTCTTC

V gene: TRBV5-1
CDR3 length: 17
clone size: .
J gene: TRBJ1-1
D gene: .
CDR3 protein: CASSLYGYGALNTEAFF
CDR3 DNA: TGCGCCAGCAGCTTGTATGGCTACGGGGCCCTGAACACTGAAGCTTTCTTT

V gene: TRBV20-1
CDR3 length: 15
clone size: medium-sized
J gene: TRBJ2-3
D gene: .
CDR3 protein: CSARMATSASDTQYF
CDR3 DNA: TGCAGTGCTAGGATGGCGACTAGTGCTTCAGATACGCAGTATTTT

V gene: TRBV7-6
CDR3 length: 13
clone size: many
J gene: TRBJ2-7
D gene: TRBD1
CDR3 protein: CASSFSQGNEQYF
CDR3 DNA: TGTGCCAGCAGCTTCTCACAGGGGAACGAGCAGTACTTC

V gene: TRBV6-5
CDR3 length: 16
clone size: .
J gene: TRBJ2-7
D gene: .
CDR3 protein: CASSYSEGVLSYEQYF
CDR3 DNA: TGTGCCAGCAGTTACTCGGAGGGGGTGCTCTCCTACGAGCAGTACTTC

V gene: TRBV5-1
CDR3 length: 13
clone size: many
J gene: TRBJ1-2
D gene: .
CDR3 protein: CASSWTVNYGYTF
CDR3 DNA: TGCGCCAGCAGCTGGACAGTTAACTATGGCTACACCTTC